In this sample, the clone carrying this TCR beta chain turned up many times. The data originate from a study of T cell repertoires in cytomegalovirus infection. Study-wide background: Public TCR beta signatures marked donors with CMV infection and the matching HLA.

TCRdb fed the reads into MiXCR, producing one record per CDR3 protein. This sample has a few hundred thousand distinct CDR3 sequences, with 8% to 10% found just once. Germline CDR1 SGHTA, CDR2 FQGNSA. Losses at the gene ends were 5 bases for V and 2 bases for J; bases not matched to a gene: 8. The CDR3 totals 15 residues. This sequence originates from a human donor in good health (CMV status not recorded). Some clones in this sample may be carry-over from other donors' samples. The rearrangement links TRBV7-2 to TRBJ2-7; TRBD2 matches 8 bases. Material for sequencing was PBMCs. The CDR3 DNA reads as TGTGCCAGCAGCCTCCAAGCGGGGGCCCCCTACGAGCAGTACTTC. It is translated as CASSLQAGAPYEQYF.